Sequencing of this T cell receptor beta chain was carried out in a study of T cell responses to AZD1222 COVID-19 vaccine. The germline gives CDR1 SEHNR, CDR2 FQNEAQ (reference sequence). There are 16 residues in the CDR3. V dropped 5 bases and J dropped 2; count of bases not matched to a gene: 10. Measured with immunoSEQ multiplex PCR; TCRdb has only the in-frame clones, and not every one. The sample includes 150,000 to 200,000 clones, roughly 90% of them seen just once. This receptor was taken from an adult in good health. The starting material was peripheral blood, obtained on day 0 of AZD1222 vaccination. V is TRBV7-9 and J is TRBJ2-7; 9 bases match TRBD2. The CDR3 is CASSPFGSGSPYEQYF. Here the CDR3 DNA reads TGTGCCAGCAGCCCCTTTGGTAGCGGGAGCCCCTACGAGCAGTACTTC.